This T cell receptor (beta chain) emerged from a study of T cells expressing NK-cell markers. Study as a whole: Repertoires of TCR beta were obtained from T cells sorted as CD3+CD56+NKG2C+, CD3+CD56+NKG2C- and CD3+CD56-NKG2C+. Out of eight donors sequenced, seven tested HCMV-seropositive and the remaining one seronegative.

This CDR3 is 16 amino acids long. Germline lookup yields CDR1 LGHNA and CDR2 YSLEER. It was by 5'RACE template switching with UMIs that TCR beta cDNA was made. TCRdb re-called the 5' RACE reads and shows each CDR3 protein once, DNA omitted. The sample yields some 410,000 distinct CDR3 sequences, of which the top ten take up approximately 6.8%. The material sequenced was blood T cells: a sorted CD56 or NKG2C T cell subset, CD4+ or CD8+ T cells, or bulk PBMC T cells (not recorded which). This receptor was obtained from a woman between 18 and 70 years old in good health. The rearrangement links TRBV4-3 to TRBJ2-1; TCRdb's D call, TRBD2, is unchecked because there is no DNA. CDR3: CASSQDRASSYNEQFF.